The rows below give T cell receptor beta chains drawn from one sample of a study of molecular identifiers for immune sequencing clone quantification. TCRdb analysed the PCR reads with MiXCR anew, one entry per CDR3 protein. The sample has about 640,000 distinct CDR3 sequences, about 20% seen once. The sample comprised naive CD8+ T cells from blood, with Jurkat cell RNA spiked in. Receptor source: a human donor in good health. Some libraries in this study had Jurkat cell RNA spiked in. CDR3s include the opening cysteine and the closing phenylalanine or tryptophan. A D gene is named only where the DNA matches it firmly. Only some rows state a clone size, as once, few, many or a class for expanded clones.

cdr3_length: 14
j_call: TRBJ2-7
v_call: TRBV4-3
clone_size: .
d_call: .
cdr3_aa: CASSPAQGPYEQYF
cdr3_nt: TGCGCCAGCAGCCCCGCCCAGGGACCCTACGAGCAGTACTTC

cdr3_length: 15
j_call: TRBJ2-1
v_call: TRBV4-1
clone_size: few
d_call: TRBD1
cdr3_aa: CASSQHGQGVNEQFF
cdr3_nt: TGCGCCAGCAGCCAACATGGCCAGGGGGTCAATGAGCAGTTCTTC

cdr3_length: 13
j_call: TRBJ2-3
v_call: TRBV27
clone_size: .
d_call: .
cdr3_aa: CASSLLGPDTQYF
cdr3_nt: TGTGCCAGCAGTTTATTAGGCCCAGATACGCAGTATTTT

cdr3_length: 16
j_call: TRBJ2-3
v_call: TRBV4-1
clone_size: many
d_call: TRBD2
cdr3_aa: CASSQDALAGTDTQYF
cdr3_nt: TGCGCCAGCAGCCAAGATGCGCTAGCGGGCACAGATACGCAGTATTTT

cdr3_length: 14
j_call: TRBJ2-1
v_call: TRBV7-2
clone_size: few
d_call: .
cdr3_aa: CASSPWGRYNEQFF
cdr3_nt: TGTGCCAGCAGCCCATGGGGCAGATACAATGAGCAGTTCTTC

cdr3_length: 15
j_call: TRBJ1-5
v_call: TRBV6-5
clone_size: many
d_call: .
cdr3_aa: CASSPWNGGNQPQHF
cdr3_nt: TGTGCCAGCAGTCCCTGGAATGGAGGCAATCAGCCCCAGCATTTT

cdr3_length: 15
j_call: TRBJ2-7
v_call: TRBV2
clone_size: many
d_call: .
cdr3_aa: CASSEALQGSREQYF
cdr3_nt: TGTGCCAGCAGTGAAGCGCTTCAGGGTTCCCGTGAGCAGTACTTC

cdr3_length: 14
j_call: TRBJ2-5
v_call: TRBV6-5
clone_size: .
d_call: .
cdr3_aa: CASRQTGLAETQYF
cdr3_nt: TGTGCCAGCAGACAAACAGGGCTCGCAGAGACCCAGTACTTC

cdr3_length: 17
j_call: TRBJ2-7
v_call: TRBV6-2/TRBV6-3
clone_size: .
d_call: .
cdr3_aa: CASSYSTARLTSYEQYF
cdr3_nt: TGTGCCAGCAGTTACTCGACGGCGCGTCTGACGTCCTACGAGCAGTACTTC

cdr3_length: 16
j_call: TRBJ2-1
v_call: TRBV5-8
clone_size: .
d_call: .
cdr3_aa: CASSTGTTYSCNEQFF
cdr3_nt: TGTGCCAGCTCCACCGGCACAACTTACTCCTGCAATGAGCAGTTCTTC

cdr3_length: 13
j_call: TRBJ2-1
v_call: TRBV13
clone_size: .
d_call: .
cdr3_aa: CASSAWGYNEQFF
cdr3_nt: TGTGCCAGCAGCGCCTGGGGCTACAATGAGCAGTTCTTC

cdr3_length: 15
j_call: TRBJ1-1
v_call: TRBV2
clone_size: many
d_call: TRBD1
cdr3_aa: CASSDGQALNTEAFF
cdr3_nt: TGTGCCAGCAGTGATGGACAGGCGCTGAACACTGAAGCTTTCTTT

cdr3_length: 15
j_call: TRBJ2-3
v_call: TRBV6-2/TRBV6-3
clone_size: .
d_call: .
cdr3_aa: CASSYQSRNTDTQYF
cdr3_nt: TGTGCCAGCAGTTACCAAAGCAGAAACACAGATACGCAGTATTTT

cdr3_length: 14
j_call: TRBJ1-1
v_call: TRBV27
clone_size: .
d_call: TRBD1
cdr3_aa: CASRTGGPEGEAFF
cdr3_nt: TGTGCCAGCAGGACAGGGGGACCCGAAGGTGAAGCTTTCTTT

cdr3_length: 15
j_call: TRBJ2-7
v_call: TRBV4-1
clone_size: few
d_call: TRBD2
cdr3_aa: CASSQPGLAAYEQYF
cdr3_nt: TGCGCCAGCAGCCAACCGGGACTAGCGGCCTACGAGCAGTACTTC

cdr3_length: 13
j_call: TRBJ2-3
v_call: TRBV20-1
clone_size: many
d_call: TRBD2
cdr3_aa: CSARDRREGTQYF
cdr3_nt: TGCAGTGCTAGAGATCGGAGGGAGGGTACGCAGTATTTT

cdr3_length: 15
j_call: TRBJ1-1
v_call: TRBV7-9
clone_size: few
d_call: .
cdr3_aa: CASGLVRTGNTEAFF
cdr3_nt: TGTGCCAGCGGCTTAGTCAGGACCGGGAACACTGAAGCTTTCTTT

cdr3_length: 15
j_call: TRBJ2-7
v_call: TRBV28
clone_size: .
d_call: TRBD1
cdr3_aa: CAGTDRGVEVWEQYF
cdr3_nt: TGTGCCGGTACTGACAGGGGAGTAGAAGTATGGGAGCAGTACTTC

cdr3_length: 14
j_call: TRBJ1-2
v_call: TRBV2
clone_size: many
d_call: .
cdr3_aa: CASSVSGTFYGYTF
cdr3_nt: TGTGCCAGCAGTGTTTCTGGGACGTTCTATGGCTACACCTTC

cdr3_length: 17
j_call: TRBJ2-1
v_call: TRBV20-1
clone_size: .
d_call: .
cdr3_aa: CSARDLAGRSSYNEQFF
cdr3_nt: TGCAGTGCTAGAGATCTGGCAGGGCGAAGCTCCTACAATGAGCAGTTCTTC

cdr3_length: 13
j_call: TRBJ2-1
v_call: TRBV30
clone_size: few
d_call: .
cdr3_aa: CAWNTRVNNEQFF
cdr3_nt: TGTGCCTGGAACACCAGGGTAAACAATGAGCAGTTCTTC

cdr3_length: 16
j_call: TRBJ1-4
v_call: TRBV27
clone_size: .
d_call: TRBD1
cdr3_aa: CASSSRGAQSNEKLFF
cdr3_nt: TGTGCCAGCAGTTCCAGGGGGGCCCAGTCGAATGAAAAACTGTTTTTT

cdr3_length: 14
j_call: TRBJ1-1
v_call: TRBV6-5
clone_size: .
d_call: .
cdr3_aa: CASSAQGGYTEAFF
cdr3_nt: TGTGCCAGCAGTGCGCAGGGTGGTTACACTGAAGCTTTCTTT

cdr3_length: 16
j_call: TRBJ1-2
v_call: TRBV4-3
clone_size: few
d_call: .
cdr3_aa: CASSQDWTAANYGYTF
cdr3_nt: TGCGCCAGCAGCCAAGATTGGACTGCAGCTAACTATGGCTACACCTTC

cdr3_length: 17
j_call: TRBJ2-2
v_call: TRBV7-9
clone_size: few
d_call: TRBD2
cdr3_aa: CASSNLLAGRNTGELFF
cdr3_nt: TGTGCCAGCAGCAACTTACTAGCGGGGCGTAACACCGGGGAGCTGTTTTTT

cdr3_length: 14
j_call: TRBJ2-7
v_call: TRBV20-1
clone_size: many
d_call: TRBD1
cdr3_aa: CSAGDREFVYEQYF
cdr3_nt: TGCAGTGCTGGGGACAGGGAGTTCGTCTACGAGCAGTACTTC

cdr3_length: 15
j_call: TRBJ2-1
v_call: TRBV7-2
clone_size: many
d_call: .
cdr3_aa: CASSRGALGHNEQFF
cdr3_nt: TGTGCCAGCAGCCGGGGGGCCCTTGGCCACAATGAGCAGTTCTTC

cdr3_length: 13
j_call: TRBJ1-4
v_call: TRBV10-3
clone_size: many
d_call: .
cdr3_aa: CAIGELYNEKLFF
cdr3_nt: TGTGCCATCGGAGAACTATATAATGAAAAACTGTTTTTT

cdr3_length: 15
j_call: TRBJ2-2
v_call: TRBV6-5
clone_size: many
d_call: .
cdr3_aa: CASSYSGFNTGELFF
cdr3_nt: TGTGCCAGCAGTTACTCAGGGTTCAACACCGGGGAGCTGTTTTTT

cdr3_length: 18
j_call: TRBJ2-1
v_call: TRBV6-2/TRBV6-3
clone_size: few
d_call: TRBD2
cdr3_aa: CASSSRLSSGRAFYEQFF
cdr3_nt: TGTGCCAGCAGTTCTCGACTGAGTAGCGGGAGGGCCTTTTATGAGCAGTTCTTC

cdr3_length: 14
j_call: TRBJ1-2
v_call: TRBV12-3/TRBV12-4
clone_size: .
d_call: .
cdr3_aa: CASSFGSPNYGYTF
cdr3_nt: TGTGCCAGCAGTTTTGGCAGTCCTAACTATGGCTACACCTTC

cdr3_length: 13
j_call: TRBJ1-4
v_call: TRBV5-5
clone_size: many
d_call: .
cdr3_aa: CASSLGVGEKLFF
cdr3_nt: TGTGCCAGCAGCTTGGGGGTTGGCGAAAAACTGTTTTTT

cdr3_length: 15
j_call: TRBJ2-1
v_call: TRBV9
clone_size: .
d_call: .
cdr3_aa: CASSETGTTDNEQFF
cdr3_nt: TGTGCCAGCAGTGAGACGGGAACGACAGACAATGAGCAGTTCTTC

cdr3_length: 16
j_call: TRBJ2-3
v_call: TRBV7-9
clone_size: many
d_call: TRBD2
cdr3_aa: CASSQPLAGGKDTQYF
cdr3_nt: TGTGCCAGCAGCCAGCCCCTAGCGGGGGGAAAAGATACGCAGTATTTT

cdr3_length: 15
j_call: TRBJ2-5
v_call: TRBV19
clone_size: .
d_call: .
cdr3_aa: CASSLYTSLGETQYF
cdr3_nt: TGTGCCAGTAGTCTTTACACGAGCCTTGGGGAGACCCAGTACTTC

cdr3_length: 16
j_call: TRBJ2-7
v_call: TRBV11-2
clone_size: few
d_call: TRBD2
cdr3_aa: CASSSGLAGPSYEQYF
cdr3_nt: TGTGCCAGCAGCTCAGGACTAGCGGGACCATCCTACGAGCAGTACTTC

cdr3_length: 17
j_call: TRBJ2-1
v_call: TRBV24-1
clone_size: many
d_call: TRBD2
cdr3_aa: CATSDGTSGIVSTEQFF
cdr3_nt: TGTGCCACCAGTGACGGGACTAGCGGGATTGTGTCCACTGAGCAGTTCTTC

cdr3_length: 15
j_call: TRBJ2-3
v_call: TRBV4-3
clone_size: many
d_call: TRBD1
cdr3_aa: CASSRDRGQTDTQYF
cdr3_nt: TGCGCCAGCAGCCGAGACAGGGGGCAGACAGATACGCAGTATTTT

cdr3_length: 17
j_call: TRBJ1-6
v_call: TRBV4-1
clone_size: many
d_call: TRBD1
cdr3_aa: CASSQDGTGGIDSPLHF
cdr3_nt: TGCGCCAGCAGCCAAGATGGGACAGGGGGAATAGATTCACCCCTCCACTTT

cdr3_length: 17
j_call: TRBJ1-1
v_call: TRBV5-1
clone_size: many
d_call: TRBD1
cdr3_aa: CASSLRTGGPKDTEAFF
cdr3_nt: TGCGCCAGCAGCTTAAGGACAGGGGGTCCCAAGGACACTGAAGCTTTCTTT

cdr3_length: 12
j_call: TRBJ2-5
v_call: TRBV6-2/TRBV6-3
clone_size: many
d_call: .
cdr3_aa: CASRTGLETQYF
cdr3_nt: TGTGCCAGCAGAACGGGTTTAGAGACCCAGTACTTC

cdr3_length: 15
j_call: TRBJ2-7
v_call: TRBV12-3/TRBV12-4
clone_size: many
d_call: TRBD1
cdr3_aa: CASSGPGQGAEEQYF
cdr3_nt: TGTGCCAGCAGTGGCCCCGGACAGGGGGCGGAGGAGCAGTACTTC